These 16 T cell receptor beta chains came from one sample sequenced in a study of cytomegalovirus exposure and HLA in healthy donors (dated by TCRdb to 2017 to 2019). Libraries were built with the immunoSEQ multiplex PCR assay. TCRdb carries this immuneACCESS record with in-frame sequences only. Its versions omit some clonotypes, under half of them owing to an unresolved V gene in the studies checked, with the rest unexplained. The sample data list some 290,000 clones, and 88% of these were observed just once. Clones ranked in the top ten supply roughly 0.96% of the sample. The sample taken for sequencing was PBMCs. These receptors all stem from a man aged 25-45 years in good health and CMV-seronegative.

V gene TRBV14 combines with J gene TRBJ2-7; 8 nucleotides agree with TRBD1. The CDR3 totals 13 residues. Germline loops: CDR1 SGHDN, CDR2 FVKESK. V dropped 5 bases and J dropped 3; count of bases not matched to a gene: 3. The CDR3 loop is CASSSGQGYEQYF. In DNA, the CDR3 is TGTGCCAGCAGCTCAGGACAGGGCTACGAGCAGTACTTC.

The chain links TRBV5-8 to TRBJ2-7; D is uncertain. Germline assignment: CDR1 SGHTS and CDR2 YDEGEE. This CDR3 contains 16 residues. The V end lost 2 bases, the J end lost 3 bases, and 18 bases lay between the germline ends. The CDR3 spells CASSFIQRNPSYEQYF. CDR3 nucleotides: TGTGCCAGCAGCTTCATTCAGAGGAACCCAAGCTACGAGCAGTACTTC.

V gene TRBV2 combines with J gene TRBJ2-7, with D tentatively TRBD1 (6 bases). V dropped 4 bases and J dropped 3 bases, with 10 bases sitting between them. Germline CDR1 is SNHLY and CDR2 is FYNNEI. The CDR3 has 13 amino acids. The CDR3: CASSGQESYEQYF. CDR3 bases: TGTGCCAGCAGTGGACAGGAGAGCTACGAGCAGTACTTC.

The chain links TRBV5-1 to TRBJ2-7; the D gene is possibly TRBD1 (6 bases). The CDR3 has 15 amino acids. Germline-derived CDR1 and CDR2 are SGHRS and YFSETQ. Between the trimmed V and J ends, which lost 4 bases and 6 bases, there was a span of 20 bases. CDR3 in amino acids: CASSVNPQGWSEQYF. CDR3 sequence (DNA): TGCGCCAGCAGCGTTAACCCACAGGGATGGAGCGAGCAGTACTTC.

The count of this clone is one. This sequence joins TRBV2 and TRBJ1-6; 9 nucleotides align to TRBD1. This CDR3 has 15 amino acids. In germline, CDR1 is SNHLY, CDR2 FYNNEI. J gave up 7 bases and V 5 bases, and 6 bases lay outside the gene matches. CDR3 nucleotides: TGTGCCAGCAGTAACAGGGGGCCGTGGAATTCACCCCTCCACTTT. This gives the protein CASSNRGPWNSPLHF.

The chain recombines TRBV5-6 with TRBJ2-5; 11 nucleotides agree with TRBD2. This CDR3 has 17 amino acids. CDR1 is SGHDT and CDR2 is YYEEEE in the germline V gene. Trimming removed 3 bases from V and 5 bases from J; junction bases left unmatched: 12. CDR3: CASSSPLAGGQLETQYF. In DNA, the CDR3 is TGTGCCAGCAGCTCCCCATTAGCGGGGGGGCAGTTGGAGACCCAGTACTTC.

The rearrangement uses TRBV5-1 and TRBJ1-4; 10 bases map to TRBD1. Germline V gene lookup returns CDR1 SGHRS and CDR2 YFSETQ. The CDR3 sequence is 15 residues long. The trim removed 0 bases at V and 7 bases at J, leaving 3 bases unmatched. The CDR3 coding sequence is TGCGCCAGCAGCTTGGGGACAGGGGGAACTGAAAAACTGTTTTTT. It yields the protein CASSLGTGGTEKLFF.

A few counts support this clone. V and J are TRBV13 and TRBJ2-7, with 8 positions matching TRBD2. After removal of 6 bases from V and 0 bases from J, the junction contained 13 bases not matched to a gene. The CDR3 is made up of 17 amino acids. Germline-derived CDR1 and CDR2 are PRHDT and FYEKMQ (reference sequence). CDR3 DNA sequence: TGTGCCAGCAGACAAGTTGGCGGGGGGACCTCCTCCTACGAGCAGTACTTC. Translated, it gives CASRQVGGGTSSYEQYF.

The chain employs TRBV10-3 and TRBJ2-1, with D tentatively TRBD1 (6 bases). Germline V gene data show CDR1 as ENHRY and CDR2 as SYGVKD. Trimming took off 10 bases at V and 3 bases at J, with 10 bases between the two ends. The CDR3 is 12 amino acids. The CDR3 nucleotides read TGTGCCACCAAGGGGGACTACAATGAGCAGTTCTTC. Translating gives CATKGDYNEQFF.

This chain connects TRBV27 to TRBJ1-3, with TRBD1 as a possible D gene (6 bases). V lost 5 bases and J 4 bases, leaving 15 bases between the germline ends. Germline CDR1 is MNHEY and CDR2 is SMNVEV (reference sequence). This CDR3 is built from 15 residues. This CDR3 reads CASSITGIVGNTIYF. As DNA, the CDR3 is TGTGCCAGCAGTATCACAGGGATAGTGGGAAACACCATATATTTT.

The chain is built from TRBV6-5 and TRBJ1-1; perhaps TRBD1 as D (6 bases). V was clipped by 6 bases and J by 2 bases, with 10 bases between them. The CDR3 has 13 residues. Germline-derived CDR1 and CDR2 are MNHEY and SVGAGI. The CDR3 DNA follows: TGTGCCAGCAGGACAGGTGGAAACACTGAAGCTTTCTTT. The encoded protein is CASRTGGNTEAFF.

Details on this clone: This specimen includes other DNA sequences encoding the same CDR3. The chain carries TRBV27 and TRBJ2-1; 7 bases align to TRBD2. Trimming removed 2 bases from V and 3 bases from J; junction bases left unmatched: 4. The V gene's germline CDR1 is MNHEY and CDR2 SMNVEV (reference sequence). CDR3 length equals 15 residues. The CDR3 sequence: CASSLRAGSYNEQFF. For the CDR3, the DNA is TGTGCCAGCAGTTTAAGAGCGGGGAGCTACAATGAGCAGTTCTTC.

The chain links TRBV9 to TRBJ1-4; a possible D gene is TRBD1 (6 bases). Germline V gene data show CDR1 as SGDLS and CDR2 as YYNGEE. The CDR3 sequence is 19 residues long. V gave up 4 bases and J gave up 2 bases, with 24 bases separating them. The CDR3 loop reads CASSRGAGNGRGTNEKLFF. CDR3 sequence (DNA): TGTGCCAGCAGCCGGGGGGCGGGTAACGGCCGGGGTACTAATGAAAAACTGTTTTTT.

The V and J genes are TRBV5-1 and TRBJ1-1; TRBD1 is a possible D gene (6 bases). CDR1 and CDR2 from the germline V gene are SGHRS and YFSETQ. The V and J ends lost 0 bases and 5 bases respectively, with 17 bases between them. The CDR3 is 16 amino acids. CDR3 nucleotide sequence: TGCGCCAGCAGCTTGGCGGGCGGGGGGCCTGTTACTGAAGCTTTCTTT. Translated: CASSLAGGGPVTEAFF.

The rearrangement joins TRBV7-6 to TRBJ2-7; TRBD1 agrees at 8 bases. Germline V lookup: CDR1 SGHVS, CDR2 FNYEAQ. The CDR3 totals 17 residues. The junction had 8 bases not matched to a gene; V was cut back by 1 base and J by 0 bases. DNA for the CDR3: TGTGCCAGCAGCTTAGGTGGGTGGCAGGGGGCCTCCTACGAGCAGTACTTC. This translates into CASSLGGWQGASYEQYF.

The chain's CDR3 is CSVAPMDSTGELFF. In nucleotides, the CDR3 is TGCAGCGTTGCACCCATGGACAGCACCGGGGAGCTGTTTTTT. V gene TRBV29-1 combines with J gene TRBJ2-2; TRBD1 might be the D (6 bases). Between the trimmed V and J ends, which lost 4 bases and 4 bases, there was a span of 13 bases. This CDR3 contains 14 residues. From germline, CDR1 is SQVTM and CDR2 ANQGSEA.